These 16 T cell receptor beta chains originate from one sample sequenced in a study of cytomegalovirus exposure and HLA in healthy donors. Generated by immunoSEQ multiplex PCR, the TCRdb table keeps only in-frame clones and is missing some. The sample records tens of thousands of clones, 96% being singletons. Sequencing was carried out using PBMCs. All receptors derive from a woman under 30 in good health and CMV-seropositive.

The DNA for the CDR3 is TGTGCCAGCAGTTTGGGGACAGGAGGACTAGCGGGAGACCACAATGAGCAGTTCTTC. It is translated as CASSLGTGGLAGDHNEQFF. The V call is TRBV28, the J call TRBJ2-1; 13 bases are shared with TRBD2. The ends lost 3 bases at V and 5 bases at J; junction bases unmatched: 13. Germline assignment: CDR1 MDHEN and CDR2 SYDVKM. CDR3 length: 19 residues.

This chain uses TRBV25-1 with TRBJ2-1, with 8 bases aligning to TRBD1. Unmatched junction bases numbered 1, after V lost 3 bases and J lost 9 bases. The CDR3 runs 12 residues. Germline CDR1 reads MGHDK; CDR2 reads SYGVNS. CDR3 in DNA: TGTGCCAGCAGTGAGACAGGGGCTGAGCAGTTCTTC. As protein: CASSETGAEQFF.

The chain couples TRBV13 to TRBJ2-1; the match to TRBD2 covers 9 bases. The CDR3 runs 15 residues. Trimming took 1 base from V and 7 from J; bases not matched to a gene: 5. The germline gives CDR1 PRHDT, CDR2 FYEKMQ (reference sequence). CDR3 residues: CASSLVAGVRNEQFF. CDR3 DNA sequence: TGTGCCAGCAGCTTAGTAGCGGGAGTGCGTAATGAGCAGTTCTTC.

The J gene is TRBJ1-2, the V gene TRBV28; 12 bases fit TRBD1. The CDR3 is made up of 16 amino acids. V shed 7 bases and J 3 bases; nucleotides not matched to a gene: 9. Germline CDR1 MDHEN, CDR2 SYDVKM. This CDR3 reads CASIGPGTGGHYGYTF. CDR3 DNA sequence: TGTGCCAGCATTGGGCCCGGGACAGGGGGCCACTATGGCTACACCTTC.

This chain joins TRBV18 and TRBJ2-5; 12 positions agree with TRBD2. The CDR3 extends over 16 amino acids. The germline V gene has CDR1 KGHSH and CDR2 LQKENI. V lost 3 bases, J lost 1 base, and 3 bases stayed unmatched. The CDR3 bases are TGTGCCAGCTCACCGCTAGCGGGGGGGGCCCAAGAGACCCAGTACTTC. Its translation is CASSPLAGGAQETQYF.

The chain joins TRBV10-1 to TRBJ1-1; D unclear. With 3 bases removed from V and 9 bases from J, the gap between germline ends came to 8 bases. In germline, CDR1 is WNHNN, CDR2 SYGVQD (reference sequence). The CDR3 totals 11 residues. CDR3 amino acids: CASSDGVKAFF. The CDR3 DNA follows: TGCGCCAGCAGTGATGGAGTGAAAGCTTTCTTT.

V usage is TRBV29-1 and J usage is TRBJ2-7; D unresolved. The CDR3 runs 12 residues. Trimming stripped 3 bases from V and 10 bases from J, with 16 bases between. The germline gives CDR1 SQVTM, CDR2 ANQGSEA. The CDR3 is CSVEELGYVQYF. As DNA, the CDR3 is TGCAGCGTTGAGGAGCTCGGGTACGTACAGTACTTC.

V gene TRBV5-4 combines with J gene TRBJ2-7; no clear D gene. V shed 3 bases and J shed 4 bases, with 5 bases lying between them. Germline lookup yields CDR1 SGHNT and CDR2 YYREEE (reference sequence). The CDR3 runs to 11 residues. Written as DNA, the CDR3 is TGTGCCAGCAGCTCCCAGTACGAGCAGTACTTC. Its translation: CASSSQYEQYF.

This chain uses TRBV2 with TRBJ2-7; TRBD2 might be the D (6 bases). Germline assignment: CDR1 SNHLY and CDR2 FYNNEI. V was cut by 1 base and J by 6 bases, with 13 bases left in between. CDR3 length: 14 amino acids. CDR3 sequence reads: CASSEGRGAAEQYF. CDR3 nucleotides: TGTGCCAGCAGTGAAGGGAGGGGCGCAGCCGAGCAGTACTTC.

The rearrangement joins TRBV6-5 to TRBJ2-2; no clear D gene. Trimming cost V 6 bases and J 7 bases, with 12 bases left between them. Germline CDR1 reads MNHEY; CDR2 reads SVGAGI. The CDR3 covers 13 residues. CDR3 nucleotide sequence: TGTGCCAGCAGCTCGTTGTTCGGCGGGGAGCTGTTTTTT. Translation: CASSSLFGGELFF.

The gene calls are TRBV11-3 and TRBJ2-7; D remains ambiguous. V was cut by 7 bases and J by 0 bases, with 4 bases left in between. The CDR3 length is 11 residues. From germline, CDR1 is SGHNT and CDR2 YENEEA. The CDR3 DNA reads as TGTGCCAGCACAGACTCCTACGAGCAGTACTTC. This codes for CASTDSYEQYF.

The genes are TRBV7-9 and TRBJ2-1; 13 nucleotides match TRBD2. The V gene end was trimmed by 5 bases and the J gene end by 5 bases; junction bases not matched to a gene: 9. This CDR3 comprises 17 residues. Looked up from germline, CDR1 is SEHNR and CDR2 is FQNEAQ (reference sequence). Here the CDR3 reads CASSPRTSGSMDNEQFF. The CDR3 bases are TGTGCCAGCAGCCCGAGGACTAGCGGGAGTATGGACAATGAGCAGTTCTTC.

This chain connects TRBV12-1 to TRBJ2-7; TRBD2 is the table's D call, not checked against the DNA. TRBV12-1 is marked as a pseudogene. The CDR3 is 15 residues long. The CDR3 loop reads CASSFGLAFPYEQYF. The CDR3 coding sequence is TGTGCCAGCAGCTTTGGGCTAGCATTCCCCTACGAGCAGTACTTC.

V and J are TRBV4-1 and TRBJ2-3, with 10 bases fitting TRBD2. CDR3 size: 17 residues. The V segment lost 4 bases and the J segment 3 bases; nucleotides outside the gene matches: 10. CDR1 and CDR2 from the germline V gene are MGHRA and YSYEKL. The CDR3 DNA sequence: TGCGCCAGCAGCCCACCCCTAGCGGGAGTGACTACAGATACGCAGTATTTT. As protein: CASSPPLAGVTTDTQYF.

The chain joins TRBV14 to TRBJ2-7; D is uncertain. The CDR3 consists of 13 residues. Looked up from germline, CDR1 is SGHDN and CDR2 is FVKESK. Trimming removed 6 bases from V and 0 bases from J, with 9 bases in between. For the CDR3, the DNA is TGTGCCAGCAGGGCGGTGAGCTCCTACGAGCAGTACTTC. Its translation: CASRAVSSYEQYF.

The rearrangement uses TRBV11-2 and TRBJ1-2; 9 bases match TRBD1. Germline-derived CDR1 and CDR2 are SGHAT and FQNNGV. The CDR3 runs to 15 residues. V lost 5 bases, J lost 8 bases, and 12 bases stayed unmatched. The CDR3 nucleotides read TGTGCCAGCAGCAAGGAATCGAGGACAGGGGAAGGCTACACCTTC. Encoded protein: CASSKESRTGEGYTF.